The present TCR beta chain was sequenced within a study of blood T cell repertoires in COVID-19. The wider study: Donors in the United States, Italy and Spain gave samples during acute or convalescent COVID-19. Sample material is recorded as cDNA or gDNA derived from T cells, B-cell-depleted T cells, or PBMCs.

Trimming removed 3 bases from V and 1 base from J; junction bases left unmatched: 11. The CDR3 is made up of 17 amino acids. The germline gives CDR1 SGHNT, CDR2 YYREEE (reference sequence). TCRdb keeps only in-frame clones here, not all; method: immunoSEQ multiplex PCR. Seen here are 310,000 or so clones, 80% to 95% observed once, and the top ten hold 1.1%. Individuals drawn from about two dozen US areas were about 18 to 100 years old. The source material was PBMCs or T cells enriched from blood (not recorded which). This chain uses TRBV5-4 with TRBJ1-1, with TRBD1 identical over 8 bases. The receptor's source is a woman in her 30s who had recovered from COVID-19. DNA of the CDR3: TGTGCCAGCAGCTCCCCCCCCGGGACAGGTAAGAACACTGAAGCTTTCTTT. Amino acid sequence: CASSSPPGTGKNTEAFF.